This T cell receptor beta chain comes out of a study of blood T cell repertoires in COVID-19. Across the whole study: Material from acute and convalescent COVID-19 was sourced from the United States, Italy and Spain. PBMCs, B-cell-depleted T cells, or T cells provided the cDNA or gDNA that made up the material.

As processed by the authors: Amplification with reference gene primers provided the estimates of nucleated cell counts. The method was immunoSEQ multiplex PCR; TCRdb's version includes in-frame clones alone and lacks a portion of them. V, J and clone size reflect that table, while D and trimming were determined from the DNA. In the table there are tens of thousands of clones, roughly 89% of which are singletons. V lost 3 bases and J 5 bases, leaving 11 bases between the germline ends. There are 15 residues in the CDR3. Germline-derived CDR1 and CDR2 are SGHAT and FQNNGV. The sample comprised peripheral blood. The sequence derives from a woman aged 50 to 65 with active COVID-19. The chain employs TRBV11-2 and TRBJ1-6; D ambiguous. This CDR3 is CASSFSAGNNSPLHF. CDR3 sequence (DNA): TGTGCCAGCAGCTTTTCCGCAGGAAATAATTCACCCCTCCACTTT.